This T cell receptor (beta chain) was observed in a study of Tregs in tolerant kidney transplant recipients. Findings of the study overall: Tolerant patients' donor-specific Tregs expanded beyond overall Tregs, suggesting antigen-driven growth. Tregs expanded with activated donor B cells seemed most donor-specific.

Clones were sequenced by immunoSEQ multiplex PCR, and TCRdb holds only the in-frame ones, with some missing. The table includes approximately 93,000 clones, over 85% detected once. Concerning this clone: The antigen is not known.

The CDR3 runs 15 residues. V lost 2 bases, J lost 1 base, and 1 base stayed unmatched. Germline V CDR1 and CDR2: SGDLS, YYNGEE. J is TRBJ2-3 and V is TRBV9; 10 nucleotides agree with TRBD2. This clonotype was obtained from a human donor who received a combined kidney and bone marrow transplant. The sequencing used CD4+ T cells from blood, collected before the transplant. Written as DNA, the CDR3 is TGTGCCAGCAGCGTCCTAGCGGGGGGCACAGATACGCAGTATTTT. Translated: CASSVLAGGTDTQYF.